Each of the 3 T cell receptor beta chains below was sequenced from the same sample in a study of Ad26.COV2.S vaccination and SARS-CoV-2 variants. Clones were sequenced by immunoSEQ multiplex PCR, and TCRdb holds only the in-frame ones, with some missing. The sample contains 350,000 to 500,000 clones, 75% to 95% of which appear only once. The treatment: roughly 20 received Ad26.COV2.S at low or high dose, single or two shots; about 5 received placebo; per-sample allocation not given. Material that was analyzed had been drawn on day 63 after the first vaccine or placebo injection. Sample: peripheral blood, taken in a trial of Ad26.COV2.S vaccine versus placebo. Receptors originate from a person aged 18-60 years who received the Ad26.COV2.S COVID-19 vaccine or a placebo.

This chain connects TRBV5-4 to TRBJ2-7, with a weak D call TRBD1 (6 bases). The CDR3 covers 14 residues. CDR1 and CDR2 from the germline V gene are SGHNT and YYREEE (reference sequence). Trimming took off 4 bases at V and 1 base at J, with 12 bases between the two ends. CDR3 bases: TGTGCCAGCAGCCCGCTGACAGGATCCTACGAGCAGTACTTC. The encoded protein is CASSPLTGSYEQYF.

J is TRBJ1-5 and V is TRBV4-1, with 7 bases matching TRBD1. Germline assignment: CDR1 MGHRA and CDR2 YSYEKL. The CDR3 totals 14 residues. Unmatched junction bases numbered 5, after V lost 2 bases and J lost 7 bases. The CDR3 sequence is CASSQRTGQQPQHF. The CDR3 DNA follows: TGCGCCAGCAGCCAAAGGACAGGCCAACAGCCCCAGCATTTT.

The chain joins TRBV7-9 to TRBJ1-4; unclear D gene. The CDR3 contains 13 residues. Trimming left V 3 bases short and J 7 bases short, with 9 bases between. Germline assignment: CDR1 SEHNR and CDR2 FQNEAQ (reference sequence). Here the CDR3 reads CASSLVRIEKLFF. The CDR3 DNA sequence: TGTGCCAGCAGCTTGGTCCGCATTGAAAAACTGTTTTTT.